The 25 T cell receptor beta chains reported below all come from one sample, sequenced in a study of identical twins. TCRdb re-called the 5' RACE reads through MiXCR, storing one row per CDR3 protein. Here the sample spans more than 1.5 million distinct CDR3 sequences, 25% to 35% being singletons. Sample: cord blood. Receptor source: a newborn girl in good health.

This clonotype turned up a few times. The V gene is TRBV2, the J gene TRBJ2-4; the D gene is possibly TRBD1 (6 bases). This CDR3 spans 13 amino acids. The V gene's germline CDR1 is SNHLY and CDR2 FYNNEI. The CDR3 protein is CAKGERGKNIQYF. CDR3 bases: TGTGCTAAGGGGGAAAGGGGGAAAAACATTCAGTACTTC.

This clonotype has only a few counts. The chain uses TRBV2 and TRBJ1-5, with TRBD1 matching over 8 bases. Germline assignment: CDR1 SNHLY and CDR2 FYNNEI. The CDR3 consists of 17 residues. V trimming: 6 bases; J trimming: 0 bases; junction bases outside the gene matches: 10. The DNA for the CDR3 is TGTGCCAGCAGAGACAGGGGAGAGAGGTATAGCAATCAGCCCCAGCATTTT. It is translated as CASRDRGERYSNQPQHF.

Worth noting for this clonotype: This clone may be a read error of a much larger clone one base away. The J gene is TRBJ2-4, the V gene TRBV3-1; D is perhaps TRBD1 or TRBD2 (5 bases each). The closer fit of TRBJ2-7 to the DNA end suggests the J call may be wrong. Germline CDR1 reads LGHDT; CDR2 reads YNNKEL (reference sequence). This CDR3 has 15 amino acids. DNA of the CDR3: TGTGCCAGCAGCCAGCCGGGGCTCCTCTCCCACGAGCAGTACTTC. Translation gives CASSQPGLLSHEQYF.

For this clonotype: At one end, the junction sequence differs from germline, possibly due to a read error. This chain uses TRBV7-2 with TRBJ2-5; D is unclear. Per germline, CDR1 SGHTA and CDR2 FQGNSA. The CDR3 loop spans 15 amino acids. The CDR3: CASGLAALLRETQYF. CDR3 nucleotides: TGTGCCAGCGGCTTGGCAGCTCTGTTAAGAGAGACCCAGTACTTC.

The chain combines TRBV28 with TRBJ2-1; D is possibly TRBD2 (7 bases). Germline CDR1 is MDHEN and CDR2 is SYDVKM. The ends were cut back, 7 bases at V and 2 bases at J, with 18 bases in the middle. The CDR3 runs to 16 residues. The CDR3 DNA sequence: TGTGCCAGCATAGGGGGGGGCAGGACGACCTACAATGAGCAGTTCTTC. This encodes CASIGGGRTTYNEQFF.

This clonotype has at least ten counts. This rearrangement joins TRBV12-3 or TRBV12-4 to TRBJ1-2; D remains unclear. V lost 0 bases to trimming and J lost 4 bases, with 6 bases between them. The CDR3 length is 13 residues. CDR3 residues: CASSLAVGYGYTF. CDR3 in DNA: TGTGCCAGCAGTTTAGCTGTAGGCTATGGCTACACCTTC.

The sample holds a few counts of this clonotype. This chain connects TRBV24-1 to TRBJ2-2; 10 bases agree with TRBD1. The ends lost 4 bases at V and 8 bases at J; junction bases unmatched: 6. This CDR3 contains 15 residues. CDR1 is KGHDR, CDR2 SFDVKD, per germline. The CDR3 sequence is CATSDPGTGAGELFF. The CDR3 DNA reads TGTGCCACCAGTGACCCCGGGACAGGGGCGGGGGAGCTGTTTTTT.

The chain carries TRBV14 and TRBJ1-2, with D unresolved. V was shortened by 4 bases and J by 4 bases, with 19 bases between the two germline ends. CDR1 is SGHDN, CDR2 FVKESK, per germline. The length of the CDR3 is 16 residues. CDR3 sequence reads: CASSLGREPRFYGYTF. The DNA of the CDR3 is TGTGCCAGCAGCCTCGGGAGGGAGCCTCGGTTCTATGGCTACACCTTC.

The chain employs TRBV5-1 and TRBJ1-1; possible D gene TRBD1, 6 bases. The V end was cut by 0 bases, the J end by 6 bases, with 9 bases between. The CDR3 is 13 residues long. The germline V gene has CDR1 SGHRS and CDR2 YFSETQ. The CDR3 sequence is CASSLAEGAEAFF. CDR3 sequence (DNA): TGCGCCAGCAGCTTGGCCGAGGGGGCTGAAGCTTTCTTT.

This clonotype was detected only a few times. The CDR3, as DNA: TGTGCCAGCAGCGAATCCAACGGAGGAACCTACGAGCAGTACTTC. Translated: CASSESNGGTYEQYF. The chain is built from TRBV9 and TRBJ2-7, with D possibly being TRBD2 (5 bases). V was trimmed by 3 bases and J by 2 bases, leaving 15 bases between them. The germline V gene encodes CDR1 SGDLS and CDR2 YYNGEE. CDR3 length: 15 residues.

In its sample, this clonotype was seen a few times. CDR3 region: CASSVASDGAGREAFF. The CDR3 DNA follows: TGTGCCAGCAGCGTAGCATCGGACGGCGCCGGCCGTGAAGCTTTCTTT. The chain is built from TRBV9 and TRBJ1-1; D ambiguous. The CDR3 covers 16 residues. Deletions cut 0 bases from V and 7 bases from J, with 19 bases between. CDR1 is SGDLS, CDR2 YYNGEE, per germline. Full variable domain (rest looked up from reference TRBV9 and TRBJ1-1): DSGVTQTPKHLITATGQRVTLRCSPRSGDLSVYWYQQSLDQGLQFLIQYYNGEERAKGNILERFSAQQFPDLHSELNLSSLELGDSALYFCASSVASDGAGREAFFGQGTRLTVV.

This clonotype turned up a few times. The rearrangement joins TRBV7-2 to TRBJ2-3, with D hard to call. With 1 base removed from V and 3 bases from J, the gap between germline ends came to 11 bases. CDR3 length: 15 amino acids. Germline V lookup: CDR1 SGHTA, CDR2 FQGNSA. The CDR3 nucleotides read TGTGCCAGCAGCTTAGTGGCCCCTGTGACAGATACGCAGTATTTT. It yields the protein CASSLVAPVTDTQYF.

This clonotype has just a few counts. The chain carries TRBV28 and TRBJ1-5; 7 nucleotides line up with TRBD1. This CDR3 comprises 18 residues. V dropped 4 bases and J dropped 5; count of bases not matched to a gene: 17. Germline loops: CDR1 MDHEN, CDR2 SYDVKM. For the CDR3, the DNA is TGTGCCAGCAGTTCTATCCGGACAGGCCAAAGAGATCATCAGCCCCAGCATTTT. This gives the protein CASSSIRTGQRDHQPQHF. Using reference TRBV28 and TRBJ1-5 for the parts outside the CDR3, the full variable domain is DVKVTQSSRYLVKRTGEKVFLECVQDMDHENMFWYRQDPGLGLRLIYFSYDVKMKEKGDIPEGYSVSREKKERFSLILESASTNQTSMYLCASSSIRTGQRDHQPQHFGDGTRLSIL.

This CDR3 reads CASSYMGRVTEAFF. The CDR3 DNA sequence: TGTGCCAGCAGTTACATGGGGCGCGTCACTGAAGCTTTCTTT. This sequence joins TRBV6-6 and TRBJ1-1, with a possible D match to TRBD1 (5 bases). Germline values: CDR1 MNHNY, CDR2 SVGAGI (reference sequence). Trimming pared 2 bases from V and 4 bases from J, leaving 11 bases between. This CDR3 contains 14 residues.

This chain links TRBV5-6 with TRBJ2-1, with TRBD2 identical over 8 bases. This CDR3 is 14 amino acids long. Trimming at V came to 0 bases and at J to 12 bases, leaving 8 bases not matched to a gene. Germline V gene lookup returns CDR1 SGHDT and CDR2 YYEEEE. CDR3 DNA sequence: TGTGCCAGCAGCTTGGCGGGAGGGGGATCTCGGCAGTTCTTC. Its translation: CASSLAGGGSRQFF.

V gene TRBV29-1 combines with J gene TRBJ2-3; maybe TRBD1 (6 bases). CDR3 size: 13 residues. Trimming left V 2 bases short and J 4 bases short, with 10 bases between. CDR1 and CDR2 from the germline V gene are SQVTM and ANQGSEA. DNA for the CDR3: TGCAGCGTTGAACTGGGGGCCGCAGATACGCAGTATTTT. Protein sequence: CSVELGAADTQYF.

The chain combines TRBV28 with TRBJ2-7; 7 bases agree with TRBD2. This CDR3 has 17 amino acids. CDR1 and CDR2 from the germline V gene are MDHEN and SYDVKM. Trimming at V came to 2 bases and at J to 7 bases, leaving 17 bases not matched to a gene. The CDR3 coding sequence is TGTGCCAGCAGTTTACTCTCCGGGACTAAAGGCCACAATGAGCAGTACTTC. Translated, it gives CASSLLSGTKGHNEQYF. Combining the CDR3 with reference TRBV28 and TRBJ2-7 gives the whole variable domain DVKVTQSSRYLVKRTGEKVFLECVQDMDHENMFWYRQDPGLGLRLIYFSYDVKMKEKGDIPEGYSVSREKKERFSLILESASTNQTSMYLCASSLLSGTKGHNEQYFGPGTRLTVT.

The sample holds a few counts of this clonotype. V is TRBV20-1 and J is TRBJ2-1, with 10 positions matching TRBD2. Losses at the gene ends were 4 bases for V and 6 bases for J; bases not matched to a gene: 0. Germline V lookup: CDR1 DFQATT, CDR2 SNEGSKA (reference sequence). This CDR3 comprises 12 residues. The DNA of the CDR3 is TGCAGTGCTACTAGCGGGGGCAATGAGCAGTTCTTC. This sequence encodes CSATSGGNEQFF.

The DNA for the CDR3 is TGTGCCATCCCTCCCGCAGGCGGCTACACCTTC. Translating gives CAIPPAGGYTF. This chain connects TRBV10-3 to TRBJ1-2; D is undetermined. The V end lost 8 bases, the J end lost 8 bases, and 12 bases lay between the germline ends. The CDR3 consists of 11 residues. Germline V gene data show CDR1 as ENHRY and CDR2 as SYGVKD.

On this clonotype: With a much larger clone just one base away, this may be a read error. The chain has TRBV5-1 and TRBJ2-5; 9 bases agree with TRBD2. The CDR3 spans 15 residues. With V trimmed by 0 bases and J by 11 bases, 11 bases remained unmatched. Germline-derived CDR1 and CDR2 are SGHRS and YFSETQ. The CDR3 region is CASSLVQGLANEQYF. In DNA, the CDR3 is TGCGCCAGCAGCTTGGTCCAGGGACTAGCCAATGAGCAGTACTTC.

The chain recombines TRBV20-1 with TRBJ1-1; 8 nucleotides agree with TRBD1. V lost 1 base, J lost 0 bases, and 4 bases stayed unmatched. Germline CDR1 DFQATT, CDR2 SNEGSKA (reference sequence). CDR3 size: 15 residues. In nucleotides, the CDR3 is TGCAGTGCTAGAGTGGCAGGGGGCGTGAACACTGAAGCTTTCTTT. Encoded protein: CSARVAGGVNTEAFF.

The gene calls are TRBV28 and TRBJ2-1, with 8 bases lining up with TRBD2. Germline V CDR1 and CDR2: MDHEN, SYDVKM. This CDR3 has 20 amino acids. J gave up 5 bases and V 4 bases, and 22 bases lay outside the gene matches. The DNA of the CDR3 is TGTGCCAGCAGTTACCTCCTCACTGTGATCGGGACTAGTAGCCACAATGAGCAGTTCTTC. Translating it yields CASSYLLTVIGTSSHNEQFF.

The J gene is TRBJ2-2, the V gene TRBV10-3; D may be TRBD1 (5 bases). This CDR3 is 19 amino acids long. Germline values: CDR1 ENHRY, CDR2 SYGVKD. The V end lost 0 bases, the J end lost 0 bases, and 17 bases lay between the germline ends. DNA of the CDR3: TGTGCCATCAGTGAGTCGACGACAGACACCCATGCGAACACCGGGGAGCTGTTTTTT. Residues: CAISESTTDTHANTGELFF.

V and J are TRBV7-2 and TRBJ2-5; D is unresolved. This CDR3 contains 13 residues. Looked up from germline, CDR1 is SGHTA and CDR2 is FQGNSA. The ends were cut back, 5 bases at V and 5 bases at J, with 12 bases in the middle. The chain's CDR3 is CASSLDRWETQYF. CDR3 DNA sequence: TGTGCCAGCAGCCTGGATCGATGGGAGACCCAGTACTTC.

This clonotype has more than one count but fewer than ten. This rearrangement joins TRBV10-3 to TRBJ2-7; D ambiguous. Germline V gives CDR1 ENHRY, CDR2 SYGVKD. Trimming stripped 0 bases from V and 0 bases from J, with 9 bases between. CDR3 size: 15 residues. This CDR3 reads CAISESRLDSYEQYF. The DNA of the CDR3 is TGTGCCATCAGTGAGTCGAGGCTAGACTCCTACGAGCAGTACTTC.